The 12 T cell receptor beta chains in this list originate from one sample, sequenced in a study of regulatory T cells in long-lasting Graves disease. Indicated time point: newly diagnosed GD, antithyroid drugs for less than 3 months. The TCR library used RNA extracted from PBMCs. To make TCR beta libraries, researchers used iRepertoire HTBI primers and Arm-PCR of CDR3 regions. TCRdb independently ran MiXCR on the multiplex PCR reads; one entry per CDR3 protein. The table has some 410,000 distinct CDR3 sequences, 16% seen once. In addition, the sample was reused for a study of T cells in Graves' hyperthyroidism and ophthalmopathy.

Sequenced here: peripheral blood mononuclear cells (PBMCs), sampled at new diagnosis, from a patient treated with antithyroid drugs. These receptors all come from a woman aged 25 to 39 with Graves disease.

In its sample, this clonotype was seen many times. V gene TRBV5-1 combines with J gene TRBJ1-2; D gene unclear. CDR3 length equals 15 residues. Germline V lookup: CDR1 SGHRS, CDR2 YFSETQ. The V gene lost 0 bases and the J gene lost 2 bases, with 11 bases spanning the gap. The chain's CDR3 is CASSLGYGSNYGYTF. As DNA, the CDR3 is TGCGCCAGCAGCTTGGGTTACGGATCCAACTATGGCTACACCTTC.

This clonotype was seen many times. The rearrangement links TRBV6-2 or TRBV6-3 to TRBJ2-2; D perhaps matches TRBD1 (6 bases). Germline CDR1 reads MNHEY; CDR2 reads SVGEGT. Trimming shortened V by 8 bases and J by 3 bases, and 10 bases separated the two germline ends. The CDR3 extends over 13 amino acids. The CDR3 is CASPNRDTGELFF. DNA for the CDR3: TGTGCCAGCCCGAACAGGGACACCGGGGAGCTGTTTTTT.

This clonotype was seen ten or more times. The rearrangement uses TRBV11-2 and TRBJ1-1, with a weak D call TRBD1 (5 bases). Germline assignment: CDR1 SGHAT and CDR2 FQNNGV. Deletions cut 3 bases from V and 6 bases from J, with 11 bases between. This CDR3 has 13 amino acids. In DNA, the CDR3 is TGTGCCAGCAGCTTCGCAGGGCTCGCTGAAGCTTTCTTT. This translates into CASSFAGLAEAFF.

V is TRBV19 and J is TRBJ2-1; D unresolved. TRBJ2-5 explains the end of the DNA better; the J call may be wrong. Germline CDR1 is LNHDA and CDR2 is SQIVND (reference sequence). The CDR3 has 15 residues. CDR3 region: CASSTGSVQQETQYF. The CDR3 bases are TGTGCCAGTAGTACCGGATCGGTTCAACAAGAGACCCAGTACTTC.

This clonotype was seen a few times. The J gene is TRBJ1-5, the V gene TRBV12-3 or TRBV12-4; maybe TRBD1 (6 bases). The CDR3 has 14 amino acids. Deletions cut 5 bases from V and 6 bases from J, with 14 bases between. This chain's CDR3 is CASSRSGGIQPQHF. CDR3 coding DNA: TGTGCCAGCAGTCGATCCGGGGGCATTCAGCCCCAGCATTTT.

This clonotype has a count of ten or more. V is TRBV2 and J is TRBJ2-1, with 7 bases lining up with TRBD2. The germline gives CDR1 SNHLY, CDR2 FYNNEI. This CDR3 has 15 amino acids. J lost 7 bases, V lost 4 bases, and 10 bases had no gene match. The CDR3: CASSVAGGSGNEQFF. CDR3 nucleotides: TGTGCCAGCAGTGTCGCTGGCGGGAGTGGAAATGAGCAGTTCTTC. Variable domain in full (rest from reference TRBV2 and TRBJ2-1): EPEVTQTPSHQVTQMGQEVILRCVPISNHLYFYWYRQILGQKVEFLVSFYNNEISEKSEIFDDQFSVERPDGSNFTLKIRSTKLEDSAMYFCASSVAGGSGNEQFFGPGTRLTVL.

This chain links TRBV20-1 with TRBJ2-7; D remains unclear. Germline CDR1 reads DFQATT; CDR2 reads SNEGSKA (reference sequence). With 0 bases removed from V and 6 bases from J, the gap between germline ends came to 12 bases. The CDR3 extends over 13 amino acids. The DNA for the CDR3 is TGCAGTGCTAGAGATCCTTTGGGTCGCGAGCAGTACTTC. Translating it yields CSARDPLGREQYF.

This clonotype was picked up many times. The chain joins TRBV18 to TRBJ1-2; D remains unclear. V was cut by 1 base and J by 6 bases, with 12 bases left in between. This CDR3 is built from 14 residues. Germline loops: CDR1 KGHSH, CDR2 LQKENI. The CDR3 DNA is TGTGCCAGCTCACCACGGGAGGTACTGAATGGCTACACCTTC. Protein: CASSPREVLNGYTF.

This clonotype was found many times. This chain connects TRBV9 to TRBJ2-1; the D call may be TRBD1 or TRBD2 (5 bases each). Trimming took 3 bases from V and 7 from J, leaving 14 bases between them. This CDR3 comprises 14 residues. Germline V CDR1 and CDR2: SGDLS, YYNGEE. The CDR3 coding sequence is TGTGCCAGCAGCGGCACGGGGACGCCTAATGAGCAGTTCTTC. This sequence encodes CASSGTGTPNEQFF.

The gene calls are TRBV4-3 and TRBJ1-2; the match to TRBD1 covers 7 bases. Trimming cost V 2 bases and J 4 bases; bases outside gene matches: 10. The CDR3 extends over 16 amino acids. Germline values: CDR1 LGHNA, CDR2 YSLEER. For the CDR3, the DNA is TGCGCCAGCAGCCAAATTAGGGGTAGGACAGGCTATGGCTACACCTTC. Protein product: CASSQIRGRTGYGYTF.

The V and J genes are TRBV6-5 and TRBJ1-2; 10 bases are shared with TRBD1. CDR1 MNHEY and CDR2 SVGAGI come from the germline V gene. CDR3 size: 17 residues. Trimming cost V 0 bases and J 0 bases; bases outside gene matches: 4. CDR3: CASSYSGTGETNYGYTF. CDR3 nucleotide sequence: TGTGCCAGCAGTTACTCCGGGACAGGGGAAACTAACTATGGCTACACCTTC.

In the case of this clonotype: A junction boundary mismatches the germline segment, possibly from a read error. CDR3: CASGVSDRVGNQPQHF. The CDR3 region has the DNA TGTGCCAGCGGCGTTTCGGACAGGGTTGGCAATCAGCCCCAGCATTTT. The chain has TRBV9 and TRBJ1-5; 8 positions match TRBD1. This CDR3 region has 16 residues. Germline loops: CDR1 SGDLS, CDR2 YYNGEE.